The source of this TCR beta chain is a study of blood T cell repertoires in COVID-19. As for the study in general: Sites across the United States, Italy and Spain contributed samples from acute and convalescent COVID-19. In each case, the material was cDNA or gDNA derived from T cells, B-cell-depleted T cells, or PBMCs.

In the study's own analysis: Reference gene primer amplification yielded estimated nucleated cell counts. Profiling relied on immunoSEQ multiplex PCR, and the TCRdb table lists in-frame clones only, not all of them. Clonal size and the V and J genes are those of that table, whereas D and trimming came from the DNA. The sample has about 190,000 clones, 70% to 90% seen once. This CDR3 is 13 amino acids long. Deletions cut 7 bases from V and 5 bases from J, with 11 bases between. The TCR comes from a woman aged 35 to 49 who had recovered from COVID-19. J is TRBJ2-2 and V is TRBV12-3 or TRBV12-4, with a weak D call TRBD1 (6 bases). Input material: peripheral blood. The CDR3 DNA is TGTGCCAGCATCCTACAGGGAACCGGGGAGCTGTTTTTT. It codes for CASILQGTGELFF.